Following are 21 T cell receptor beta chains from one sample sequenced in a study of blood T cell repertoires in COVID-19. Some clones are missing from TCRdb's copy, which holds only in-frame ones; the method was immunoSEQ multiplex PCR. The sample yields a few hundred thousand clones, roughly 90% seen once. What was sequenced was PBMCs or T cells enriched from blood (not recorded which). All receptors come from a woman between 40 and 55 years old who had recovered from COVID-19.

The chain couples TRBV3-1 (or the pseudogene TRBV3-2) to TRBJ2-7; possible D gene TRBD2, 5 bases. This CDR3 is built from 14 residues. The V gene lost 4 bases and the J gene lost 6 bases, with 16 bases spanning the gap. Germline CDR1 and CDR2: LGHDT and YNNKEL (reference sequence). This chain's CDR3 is CASSPSRGLGEQYF. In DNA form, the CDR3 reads TGTGCCAGCAGCCCGTCCCGGGGTTTAGGCGAGCAGTACTTC.

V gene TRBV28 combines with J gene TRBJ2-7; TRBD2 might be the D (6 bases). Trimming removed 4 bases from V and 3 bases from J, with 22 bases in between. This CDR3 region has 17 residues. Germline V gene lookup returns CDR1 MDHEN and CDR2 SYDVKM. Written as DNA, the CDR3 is TGTGCCAGCAGTTCCATACCCCGGGGAGGTCCGAACTACGAGCAGTACTTC. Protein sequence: CASSSIPRGGPNYEQYF.

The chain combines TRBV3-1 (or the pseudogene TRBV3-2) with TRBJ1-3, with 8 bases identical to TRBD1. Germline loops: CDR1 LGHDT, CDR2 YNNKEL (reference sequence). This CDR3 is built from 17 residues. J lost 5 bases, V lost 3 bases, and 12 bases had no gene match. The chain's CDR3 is CASSHLPGQGLRNTIYF. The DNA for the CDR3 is TGTGCCAGCAGCCATCTCCCAGGACAGGGCTTGCGAAACACCATATATTTT.

Written as DNA, the CDR3 is TGTGCCAGCAGTGCTGGACTGGGCACTGAAGCTTTCTTT. This translates into CASSAGLGTEAFF. This rearrangement joins TRBV25-1 to TRBJ1-1; no firm D call. The CDR3 consists of 13 residues. Germline V gene data show CDR1 as MGHDK and CDR2 as SYGVNS. With 4 bases removed from V and 4 bases from J, the gap between germline ends came to 10 bases.

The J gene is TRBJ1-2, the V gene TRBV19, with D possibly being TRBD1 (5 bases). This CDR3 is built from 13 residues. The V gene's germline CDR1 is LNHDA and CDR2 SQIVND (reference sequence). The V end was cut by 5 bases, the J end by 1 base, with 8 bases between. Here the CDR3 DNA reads TGTGCCAGTAGTCCGGGGGATAACTATGGCTACACCTTC. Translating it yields CASSPGDNYGYTF.

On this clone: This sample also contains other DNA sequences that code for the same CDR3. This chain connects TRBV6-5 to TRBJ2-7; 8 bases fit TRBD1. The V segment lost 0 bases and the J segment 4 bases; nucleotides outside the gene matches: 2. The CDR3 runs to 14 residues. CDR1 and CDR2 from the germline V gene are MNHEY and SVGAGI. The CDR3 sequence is CASSYSGQGYEQYF. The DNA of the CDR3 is TGTGCCAGCAGTTACTCCGGACAGGGTTACGAGCAGTACTTC.

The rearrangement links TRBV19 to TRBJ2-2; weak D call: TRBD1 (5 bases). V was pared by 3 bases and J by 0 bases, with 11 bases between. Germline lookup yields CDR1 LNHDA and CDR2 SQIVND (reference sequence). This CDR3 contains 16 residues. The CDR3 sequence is CASSIWTIANTGELFF. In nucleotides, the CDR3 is TGTGCCAGTAGTATTTGGACAATCGCGAACACCGGGGAGCTGTTTTTT.

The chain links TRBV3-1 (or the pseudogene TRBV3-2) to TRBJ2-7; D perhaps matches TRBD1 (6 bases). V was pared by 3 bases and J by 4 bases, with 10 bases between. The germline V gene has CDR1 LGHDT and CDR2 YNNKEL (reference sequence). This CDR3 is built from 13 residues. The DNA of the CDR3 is TGTGCCAGCAGCCACCGACAGGTATACGAGCAGTACTTC. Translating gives CASSHRQVYEQYF.

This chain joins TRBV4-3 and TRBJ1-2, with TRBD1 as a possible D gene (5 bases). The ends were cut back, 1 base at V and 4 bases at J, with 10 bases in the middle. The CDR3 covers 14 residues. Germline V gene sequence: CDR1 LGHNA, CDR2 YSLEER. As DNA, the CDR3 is TGCGCCAGCAGCCAAGGGGAGGGGATCTATGGCTACACCTTC. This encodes CASSQGEGIYGYTF.

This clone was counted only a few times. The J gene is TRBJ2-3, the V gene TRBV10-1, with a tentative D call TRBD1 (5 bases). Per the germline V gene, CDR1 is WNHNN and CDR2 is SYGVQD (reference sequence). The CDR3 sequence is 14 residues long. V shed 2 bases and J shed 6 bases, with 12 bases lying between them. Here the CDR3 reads CASSEGAFLDTQYF. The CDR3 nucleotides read TGCGCCAGCAGTGAGGGGGCATTTTTGGATACGCAGTATTTT.

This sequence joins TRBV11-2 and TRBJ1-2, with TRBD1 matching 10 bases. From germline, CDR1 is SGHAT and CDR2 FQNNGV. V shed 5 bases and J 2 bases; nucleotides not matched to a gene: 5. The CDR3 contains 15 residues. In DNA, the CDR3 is TGTGCCAGCAGCACCCGGACAGGGGGGAACTATGGCTACACCTTC. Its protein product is CASSTRTGGNYGYTF.

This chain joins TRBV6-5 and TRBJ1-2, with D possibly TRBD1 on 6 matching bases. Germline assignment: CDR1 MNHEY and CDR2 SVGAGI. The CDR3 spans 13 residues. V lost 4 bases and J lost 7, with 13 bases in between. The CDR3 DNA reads TGTGCCAGCAGTTTTCCTAACAGGGCTGGCTACACCTTC. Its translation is CASSFPNRAGYTF.

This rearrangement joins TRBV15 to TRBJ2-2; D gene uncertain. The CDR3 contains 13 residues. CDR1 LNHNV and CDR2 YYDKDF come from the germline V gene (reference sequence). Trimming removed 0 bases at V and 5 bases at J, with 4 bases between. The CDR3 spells CATSRDRTGELFF. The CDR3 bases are TGTGCCACCAGCAGAGATCGGACCGGGGAGCTGTTTTTT.

The CDR3 loop is CSVWAYEQYF. The CDR3 coding sequence is TGCAGCGTTTGGGCTTACGAGCAGTACTTC. J is TRBJ2-7 and V is TRBV29-1, with D hard to call. The CDR3 consists of 10 residues. Germline V gene lookup returns CDR1 SQVTM and CDR2 ANQGSEA. V gave up 5 bases and J gave up 4 bases, with 6 bases separating them.

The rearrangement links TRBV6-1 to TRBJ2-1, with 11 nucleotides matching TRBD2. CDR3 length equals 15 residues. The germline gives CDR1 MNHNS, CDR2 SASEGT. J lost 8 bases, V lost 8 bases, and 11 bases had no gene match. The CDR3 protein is CASGSGRAWSDEQFF. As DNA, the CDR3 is TGTGCCAGCGGTAGCGGGAGGGCCTGGTCGGATGAGCAGTTCTTC.

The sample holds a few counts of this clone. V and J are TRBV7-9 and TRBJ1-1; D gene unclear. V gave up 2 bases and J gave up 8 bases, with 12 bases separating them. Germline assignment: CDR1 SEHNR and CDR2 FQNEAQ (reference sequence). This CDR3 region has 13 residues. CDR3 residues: CASSLPRTLEAFF. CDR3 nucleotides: TGTGCCAGCAGCTTACCGAGAACTTTAGAAGCTTTCTTT.

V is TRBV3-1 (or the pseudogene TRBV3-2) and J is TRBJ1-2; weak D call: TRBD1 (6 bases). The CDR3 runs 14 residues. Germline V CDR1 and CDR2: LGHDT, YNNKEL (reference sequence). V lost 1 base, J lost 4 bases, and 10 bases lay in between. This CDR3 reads CASSQAIGGYGYTF. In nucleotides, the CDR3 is TGTGCCAGCAGCCAAGCCATAGGGGGCTATGGCTACACCTTC.

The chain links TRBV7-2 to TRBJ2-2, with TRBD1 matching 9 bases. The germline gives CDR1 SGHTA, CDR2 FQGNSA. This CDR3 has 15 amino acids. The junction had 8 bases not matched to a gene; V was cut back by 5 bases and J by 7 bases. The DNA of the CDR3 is TGTGCCAGCAGCCCGGACAGGGGATGGGGCGGGGAGCTGTTTTTT. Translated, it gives CASSPDRGWGGELFF. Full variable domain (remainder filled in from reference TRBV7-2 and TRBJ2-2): GAGVSQSPSNKVTEKGKDVELRCDPISGHTALYWYRQSLGQGLEFLIYFQGNSAPDKSGLPSDRFSAERTGGSVSTLTIQRTQQEDSAVYLCASSPDRGWGGELFFGEGSRLTVL.

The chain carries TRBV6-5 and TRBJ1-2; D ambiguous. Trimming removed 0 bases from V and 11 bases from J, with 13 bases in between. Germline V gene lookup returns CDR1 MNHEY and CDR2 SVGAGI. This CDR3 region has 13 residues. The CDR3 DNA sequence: TGTGCCAGCAGTTACTCGAAGGCGAACAGTTACACCTTC. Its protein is CASSYSKANSYTF.

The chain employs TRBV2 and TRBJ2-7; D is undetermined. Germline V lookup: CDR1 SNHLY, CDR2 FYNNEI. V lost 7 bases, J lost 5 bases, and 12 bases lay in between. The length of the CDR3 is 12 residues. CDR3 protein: CASIRSGNEQYF. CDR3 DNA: TGTGCCAGCATCAGATCGGGTAACGAGCAGTACTTC.

The CDR3: CASSFNRGRNEKLFF. The CDR3 nucleotides read TGTGCCAGCAGCTTCAACAGGGGGCGGAATGAAAAACTGTTTTTT. The rearrangement joins TRBV11-2 to TRBJ1-4; the match to TRBD1 covers 9 bases. Germline V gene data show CDR1 as SGHAT and CDR2 as FQNNGV. The CDR3 extends over 15 amino acids. J lost 5 bases, V lost 3 bases, and 4 bases had no gene match.